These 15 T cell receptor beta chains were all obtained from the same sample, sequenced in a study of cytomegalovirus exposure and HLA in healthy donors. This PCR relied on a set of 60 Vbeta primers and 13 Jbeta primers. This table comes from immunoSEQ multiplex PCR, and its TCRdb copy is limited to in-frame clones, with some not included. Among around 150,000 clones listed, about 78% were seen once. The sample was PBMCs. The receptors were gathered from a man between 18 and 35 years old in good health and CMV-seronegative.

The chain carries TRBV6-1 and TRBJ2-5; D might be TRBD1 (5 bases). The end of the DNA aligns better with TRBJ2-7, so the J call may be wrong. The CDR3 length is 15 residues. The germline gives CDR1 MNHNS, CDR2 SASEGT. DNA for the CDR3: TGTGCCAGCAGTGAATCGAATGGGGCCGCTTACGAGCAGTACTTC. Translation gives CASSESNGAAYEQYF.

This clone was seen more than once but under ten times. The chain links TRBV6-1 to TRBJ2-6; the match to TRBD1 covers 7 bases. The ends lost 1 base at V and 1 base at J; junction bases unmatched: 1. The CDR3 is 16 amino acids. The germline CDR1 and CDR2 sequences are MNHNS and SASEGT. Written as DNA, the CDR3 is TGTGCCAGCAGTGAAGTGACAGGGTCTGGGGCCAACGTCCTGACTTTC. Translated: CASSEVTGSGANVLTF.

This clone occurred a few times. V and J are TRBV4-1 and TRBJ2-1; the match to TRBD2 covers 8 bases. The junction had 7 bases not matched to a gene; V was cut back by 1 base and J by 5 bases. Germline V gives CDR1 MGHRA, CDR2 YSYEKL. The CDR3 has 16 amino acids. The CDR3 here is CASSQVNDGRDNEQFF. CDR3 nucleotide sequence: TGCGCCAGCAGCCAAGTCAACGACGGGAGGGACAATGAGCAGTTCTTC.

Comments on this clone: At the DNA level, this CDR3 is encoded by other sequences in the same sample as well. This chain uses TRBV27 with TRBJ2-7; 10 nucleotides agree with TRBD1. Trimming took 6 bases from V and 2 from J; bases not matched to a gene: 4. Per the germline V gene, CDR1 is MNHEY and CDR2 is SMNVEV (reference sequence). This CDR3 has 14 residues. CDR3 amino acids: CASSLGQGAYEQYF. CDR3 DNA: TGTGCCAGCAGCCTAGGACAGGGGGCCTACGAGCAGTACTTC.

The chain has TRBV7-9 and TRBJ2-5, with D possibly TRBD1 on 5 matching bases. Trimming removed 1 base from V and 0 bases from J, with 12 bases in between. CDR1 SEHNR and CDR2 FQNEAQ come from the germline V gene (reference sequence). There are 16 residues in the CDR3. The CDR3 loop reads CASSLVDNSNQETQYF. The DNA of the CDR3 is TGTGCCAGCAGCTTAGTGGACAACTCAAACCAAGAGACCCAGTACTTC.

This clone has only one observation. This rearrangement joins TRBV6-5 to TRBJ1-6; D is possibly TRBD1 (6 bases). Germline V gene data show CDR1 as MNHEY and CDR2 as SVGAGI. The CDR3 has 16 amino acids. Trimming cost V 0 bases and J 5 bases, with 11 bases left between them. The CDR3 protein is CASSYSGGWNNSPLHF. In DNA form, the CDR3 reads TGTGCCAGCAGTTACTCTGGGGGCTGGAATAATTCACCCCTCCACTTT.

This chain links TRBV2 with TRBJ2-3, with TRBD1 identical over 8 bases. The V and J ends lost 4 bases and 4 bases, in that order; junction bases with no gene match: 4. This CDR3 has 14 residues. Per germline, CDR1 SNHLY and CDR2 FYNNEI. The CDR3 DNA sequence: TGTGCCAGCAGTGCGGACAGGGACGCAGATACGCAGTATTTT. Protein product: CASSADRDADTQYF.

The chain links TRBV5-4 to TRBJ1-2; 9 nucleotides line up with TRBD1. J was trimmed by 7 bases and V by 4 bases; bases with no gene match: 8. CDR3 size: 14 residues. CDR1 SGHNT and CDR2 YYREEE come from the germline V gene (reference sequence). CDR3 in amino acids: CASSVDRGKGGYTF. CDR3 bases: TGTGCCAGCAGCGTTGACAGGGGGAAGGGTGGCTACACCTTC.

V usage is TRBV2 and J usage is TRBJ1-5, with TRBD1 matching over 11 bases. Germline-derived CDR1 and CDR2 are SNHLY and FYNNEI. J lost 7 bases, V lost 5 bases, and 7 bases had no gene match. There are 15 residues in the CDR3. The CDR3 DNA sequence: TGTGCCAGCAGTTGGGGACAGGGGGGGAACCAGCCCCAGCATTTT. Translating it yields CASSWGQGGNQPQHF.

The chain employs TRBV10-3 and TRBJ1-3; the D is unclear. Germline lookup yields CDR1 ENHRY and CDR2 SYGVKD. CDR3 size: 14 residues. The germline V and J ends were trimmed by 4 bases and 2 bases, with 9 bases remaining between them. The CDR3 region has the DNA TGTGCCATCAGTGCTTCAGGAACTGGAAACACCATATATTTT. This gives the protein CAISASGTGNTIYF.

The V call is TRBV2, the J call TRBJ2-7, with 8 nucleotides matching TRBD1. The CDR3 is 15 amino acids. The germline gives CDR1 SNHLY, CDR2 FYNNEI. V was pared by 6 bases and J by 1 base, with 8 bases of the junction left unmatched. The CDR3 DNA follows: TGTGCCAGCAGGGGACAGGCCTTAGGATCCTACGAGCAGTACTTC. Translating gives CASRGQALGSYEQYF.

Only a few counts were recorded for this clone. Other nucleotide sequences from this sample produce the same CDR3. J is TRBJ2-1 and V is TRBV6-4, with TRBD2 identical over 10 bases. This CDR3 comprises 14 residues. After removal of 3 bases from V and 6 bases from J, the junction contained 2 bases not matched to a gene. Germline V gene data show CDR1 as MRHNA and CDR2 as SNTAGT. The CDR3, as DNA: TGTGCCAGCAGTGAAGCGGGAGGGCCCAATGAGCAGTTCTTC. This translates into CASSEAGGPNEQFF.

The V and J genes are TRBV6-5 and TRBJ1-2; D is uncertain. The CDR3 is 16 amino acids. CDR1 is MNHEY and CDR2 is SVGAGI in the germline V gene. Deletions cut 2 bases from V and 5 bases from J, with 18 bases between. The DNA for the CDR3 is TGTGCCAGCAGTTACGGTTTGTCTACCGCGGGGTATGGCTACACCTTC. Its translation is CASSYGLSTAGYGYTF.

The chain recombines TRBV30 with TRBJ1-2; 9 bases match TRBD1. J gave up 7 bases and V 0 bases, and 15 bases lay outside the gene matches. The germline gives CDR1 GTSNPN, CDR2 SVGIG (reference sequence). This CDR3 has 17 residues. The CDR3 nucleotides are TGTGCCTGGAGTGTAGATCTCGGGACAGGGAGCGTCCGTGGCTACACCTTC. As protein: CAWSVDLGTGSVRGYTF.

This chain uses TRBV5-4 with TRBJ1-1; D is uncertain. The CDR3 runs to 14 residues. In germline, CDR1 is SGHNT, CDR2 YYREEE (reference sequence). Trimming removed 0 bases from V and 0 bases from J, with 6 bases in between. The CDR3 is CASSLDGVNTEAFF. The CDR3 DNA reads TGTGCCAGCAGCTTGGACGGGGTGAACACTGAAGCTTTCTTT. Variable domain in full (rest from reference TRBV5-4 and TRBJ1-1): ETGVTQSPTHLIKTRGQQVTLRCSSQSGHNTVSWYQQALGQGPQFIFQYYREEENGRGNFPPRFSGLQFPNYSSELNVNALELDDSALYLCASSLDGVNTEAFFGQGTRLTVV.